A selection of T cell receptor beta chains follows, all from one sample in a study of blood T cells in healthy people across ages. TCRdb redid the calling of the 5' RACE reads with MiXCR, one entry per CDR3 protein. The repertoire has 850,000 to 1,000,000 distinct CDR3 sequences, about 53% of them found once; the top ten carry about 20%. The sample was blood. Every receptor here comes from a woman aged 55-75 years in good health. Each CDR3 is given with its conserved first and last residue. A D gene is named only where the DNA matches it firmly. Size is omitted from some rows. Given values are once, few, many or a class for expanded clones.

V gene: TRBV20-1
J gene: TRBJ2-6
clone size: -
D gene: TRBD1
CDR3 DNA: TGCAGTGCTAACGAACAGGGGGAAGTTGGGGCCAACGTCCTGACTTTC
CDR3 protein: CSANEQGEVGANVLTF

V gene: TRBV4-3
J gene: TRBJ2-1
clone size: -
D gene: TRBD1
CDR3 DNA: TGCGCCAGCAGCCAAGGGGACAGGTGGAACAATGAGCAGTTCTTC
CDR3 protein: CASSQGDRWNNEQFF

V gene: TRBV7-3
J gene: TRBJ1-1
clone size: -
D gene: -
CDR3 DNA: TGTGCCAGCAGCTACATGGGGGGGAGTACTGAAGCTTTCTTT
CDR3 protein: CASSYMGGSTEAFF

V gene: TRBV7-2
J gene: TRBJ2-1
clone size: -
D gene: -
CDR3 DNA: TGTGCCAGCAGCTTAGTACGTGTGGAATACAATGAGCAGTTCTTC
CDR3 protein: CASSLVRVEYNEQFF

V gene: TRBV27
J gene: TRBJ1-2
clone size: few
D gene: -
CDR3 DNA: TGTGCCAGCAGGCCGGTGCCGTCGGGGGGAGGCTACACCTTC
CDR3 protein: CASRPVPSGGGYTF

V gene: TRBV20-1
J gene: TRBJ1-6
clone size: few
D gene: -
CDR3 DNA: TGCAGTGCGAGCCAGAATTCACCCCTCCACTTT
CDR3 protein: CSASQNSPLHF

V gene: TRBV12-3/TRBV12-4
J gene: TRBJ2-5
clone size: -
D gene: TRBD2
CDR3 DNA: TGTGCCAGCAGAAAAGCGGGAGGGGTGGGGTGGACCCAGTACTTC
CDR3 protein: CASRKAGGVGWTQYF

V gene: TRBV2
J gene: TRBJ1-2
clone size: -
D gene: -
CDR3 DNA: TGTGCCAGCACTGAAACAGGGTCCAGGTACTATGGCTACACCTTC
CDR3 protein: CASTETGSRYYGYTF

V gene: TRBV29-1
J gene: TRBJ2-1
clone size: -
D gene: -
CDR3 DNA: TGCAGCGTTTGGACAGCCAACAATGAGCAGTTCTTC
CDR3 protein: CSVWTANNEQFF

V gene: TRBV18
J gene: TRBJ2-1
clone size: -
D gene: -
CDR3 DNA: TGTGCCAGCTCACCATTGATGCGTTTGGACAATGAGCAGTTCTTC
CDR3 protein: CASSPLMRLDNEQFF

V gene: TRBV7-2
J gene: TRBJ2-1
clone size: -
D gene: -
CDR3 DNA: TGTGCCAGCAGCCCCCGGGCAGGGGTACCCTACAATGAGCAGTTCTTC
CDR3 protein: CASSPRAGVPYNEQFF

V gene: TRBV3-1
J gene: TRBJ2-1
clone size: once
D gene: TRBD2
CDR3 DNA: TGTGCCAGCAGCCCGCTAGCGGGAGATGAAAATGAGCAGTTCTTC
CDR3 protein: CASSPLAGDENEQFF

V gene: TRBV12-3/TRBV12-4
J gene: TRBJ1-2
clone size: few
D gene: -
CDR3 DNA: TGTGCCAGCAGGGACAGCCACCTAAGGGATGGCTACACCTTC
CDR3 protein: CASRDSHLRDGYTF

V gene: TRBV18
J gene: TRBJ2-5
clone size: -
D gene: -
CDR3 DNA: TGTGCCAGCTCACCCAGGCCCCAATTGTACCAAGAGACCCAGTACTTC
CDR3 protein: CASSPRPQLYQETQYF

V gene: TRBV29-1
J gene: TRBJ2-7
clone size: -
D gene: -
CDR3 DNA: TGCAGCGCTAGGGCAGGGTCCGAGTACGAGCAGTACTTC
CDR3 protein: CSARAGSEYEQYF

V gene: TRBV5-1
J gene: TRBJ2-7
clone size: -
D gene: -
CDR3 DNA: TGCGCCAGCAGCTCGAACTCCGGGACCGATTCCTACGAGCAGTACTTC
CDR3 protein: CASSSNSGTDSYEQYF

V gene: TRBV25-1
J gene: TRBJ2-1
clone size: once
D gene: TRBD1
CDR3 DNA: TGTGCCAGCAGTGAGGACAGGGCCTACAATGAGCAGTTCTTC
CDR3 protein: CASSEDRAYNEQFF